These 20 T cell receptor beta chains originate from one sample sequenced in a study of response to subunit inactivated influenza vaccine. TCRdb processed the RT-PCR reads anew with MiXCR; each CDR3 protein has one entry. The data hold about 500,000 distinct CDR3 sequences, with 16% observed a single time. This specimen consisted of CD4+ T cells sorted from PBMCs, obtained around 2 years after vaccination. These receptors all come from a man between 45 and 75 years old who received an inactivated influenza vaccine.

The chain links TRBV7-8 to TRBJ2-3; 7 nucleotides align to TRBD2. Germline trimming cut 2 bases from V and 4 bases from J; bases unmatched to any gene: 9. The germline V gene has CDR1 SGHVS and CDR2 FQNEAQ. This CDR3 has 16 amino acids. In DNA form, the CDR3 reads TGTGCCAGCAGCTTACATAGGGGCGGGAGTGCAGATACGCAGTATTTT. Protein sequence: CASSLHRGGSADTQYF.

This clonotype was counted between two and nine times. CDR3 sequence: CASGPRYEQYF. DNA of the CDR3: TGTGCCAGCGGCCCCCGTTACGAGCAGTACTTC. The J gene is TRBJ2-7, the V gene TRBV7-3, with D uncertain. Trimming stripped 8 bases from V and 4 bases from J, with 9 bases between. The CDR3 contains 11 residues. CDR1 and CDR2 from the germline V gene are SGHTA and FQGTGA.

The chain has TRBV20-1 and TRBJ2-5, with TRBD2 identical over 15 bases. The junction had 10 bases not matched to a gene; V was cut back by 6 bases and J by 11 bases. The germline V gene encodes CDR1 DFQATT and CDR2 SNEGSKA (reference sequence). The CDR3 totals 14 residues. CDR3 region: CSARTSGRASSQYF. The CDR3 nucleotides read TGCAGTGCGAGGACTAGCGGGAGGGCAAGTTCTCAGTACTTC.

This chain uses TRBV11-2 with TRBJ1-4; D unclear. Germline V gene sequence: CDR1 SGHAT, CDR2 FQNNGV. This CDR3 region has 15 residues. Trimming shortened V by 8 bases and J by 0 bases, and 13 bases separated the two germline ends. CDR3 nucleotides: TGTGCCAGCTCCCTTGGGAGCTCAACTAATGAAAAACTGTTTTTT. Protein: CASSLGSSTNEKLFF.

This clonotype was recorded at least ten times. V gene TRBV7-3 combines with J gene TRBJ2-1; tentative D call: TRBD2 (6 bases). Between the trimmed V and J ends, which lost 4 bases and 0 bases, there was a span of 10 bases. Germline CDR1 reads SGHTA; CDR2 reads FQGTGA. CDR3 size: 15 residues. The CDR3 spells CASSSSASSYNEQFF. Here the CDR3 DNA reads TGTGCCAGCAGCTCTAGCGCTAGCTCCTACAATGAGCAGTTCTTC.

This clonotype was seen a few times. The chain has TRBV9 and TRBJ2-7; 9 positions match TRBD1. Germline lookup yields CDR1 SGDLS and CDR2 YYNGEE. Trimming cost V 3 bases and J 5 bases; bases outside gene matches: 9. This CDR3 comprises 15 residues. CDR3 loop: CASSAQTGGFHEQYF. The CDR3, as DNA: TGTGCCAGCAGCGCTCAAACAGGGGGCTTCCACGAGCAGTACTTC.

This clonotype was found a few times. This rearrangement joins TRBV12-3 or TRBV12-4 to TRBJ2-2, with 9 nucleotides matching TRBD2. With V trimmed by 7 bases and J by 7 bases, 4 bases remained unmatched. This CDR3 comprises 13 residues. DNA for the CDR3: TGTGCCAGCATAGCGGGAGTATACGGGGAGCTGTTTTTT. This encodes CASIAGVYGELFF.

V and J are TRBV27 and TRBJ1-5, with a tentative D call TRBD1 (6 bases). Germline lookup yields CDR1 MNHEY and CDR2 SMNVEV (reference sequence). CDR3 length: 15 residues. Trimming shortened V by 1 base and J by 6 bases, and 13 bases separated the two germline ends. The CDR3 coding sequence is TGTGCCAGCAGTTTATTAGGGGGGGCTCGTCAGCCCCAGCATTTT. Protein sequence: CASSLLGGARQPQHF.

The CDR3 loop reads CASSPVGQKNYEQYF. The CDR3, as DNA: TGTGCCAGCAGCCCCGTGGGGCAGAAGAACTACGAGCAGTACTTC. The rearrangement links TRBV3-1 to TRBJ2-7, with TRBD1 as a possible D gene (5 bases). V was shortened by 4 bases and J by 3 bases, with 16 bases between the two germline ends. This CDR3 is built from 15 residues. Germline V CDR1 and CDR2: LGHDT, YNNKEL (reference sequence).

The DNA of the CDR3 is TGTGCCAGCAGTCGATCTCCGGGCACAGATACGCAGTATTTT. This gives the protein CASSRSPGTDTQYF. V usage is TRBV6-2 or TRBV6-3 and J usage is TRBJ2-3; D not resolved. Germline V gene lookup returns CDR1 MNHEY and CDR2 SVGEGT. The CDR3 length is 14 residues. V was shortened by 5 bases and J by 1 base, with 10 bases between the two germline ends.

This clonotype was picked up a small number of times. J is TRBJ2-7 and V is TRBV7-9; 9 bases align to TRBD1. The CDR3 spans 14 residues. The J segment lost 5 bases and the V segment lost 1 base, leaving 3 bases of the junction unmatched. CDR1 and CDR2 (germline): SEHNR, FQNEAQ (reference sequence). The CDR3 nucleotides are TGTGCCAGCAGCTTAGGACAGGGGGGCAACGAGCAGTACTTC. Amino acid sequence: CASSLGQGGNEQYF.

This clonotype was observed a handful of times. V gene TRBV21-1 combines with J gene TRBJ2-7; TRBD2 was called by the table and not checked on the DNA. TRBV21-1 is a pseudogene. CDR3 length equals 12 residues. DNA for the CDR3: TGTGCCAGCAGGGATCTAGCGGGTCCGCAGTACTTC. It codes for CASRDLAGPQYF.

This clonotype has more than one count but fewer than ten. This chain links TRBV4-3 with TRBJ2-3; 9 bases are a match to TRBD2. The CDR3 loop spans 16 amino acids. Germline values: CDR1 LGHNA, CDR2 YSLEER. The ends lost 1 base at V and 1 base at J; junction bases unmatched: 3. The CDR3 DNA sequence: TGCGCCAGCAGCCAAGGGCGACTAGCGGGCACAGATACGCAGTATTTT. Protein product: CASSQGRLAGTDTQYF.

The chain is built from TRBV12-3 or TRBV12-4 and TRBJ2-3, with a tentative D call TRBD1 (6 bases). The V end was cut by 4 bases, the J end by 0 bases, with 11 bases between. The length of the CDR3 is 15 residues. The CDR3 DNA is TGTGCCAGCAGTTCCCGGACAGCTAGCACAGATACGCAGTATTTT. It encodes CASSSRTASTDTQYF.

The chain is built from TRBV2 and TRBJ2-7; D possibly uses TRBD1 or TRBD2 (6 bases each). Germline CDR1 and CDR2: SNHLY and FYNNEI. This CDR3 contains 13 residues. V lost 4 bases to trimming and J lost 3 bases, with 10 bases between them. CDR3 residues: CASSARGRYEQYF. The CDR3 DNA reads TGTGCCAGCAGTGCTCGGGGGCGCTACGAGCAGTACTTC.

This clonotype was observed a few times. The CDR3 bases are TGTGCCAGCCTGGGACAGGGGGATTTGCAGCCCCAGCATTTT. This codes for CASLGQGDLQPQHF. The V gene is TRBV28, the J gene TRBJ1-5; 11 bases fit TRBD1. Losses at the gene ends were 8 bases for V and 7 bases for J; bases not matched to a gene: 7. CDR1 and CDR2 (germline): MDHEN, SYDVKM. The length of the CDR3 is 14 residues.

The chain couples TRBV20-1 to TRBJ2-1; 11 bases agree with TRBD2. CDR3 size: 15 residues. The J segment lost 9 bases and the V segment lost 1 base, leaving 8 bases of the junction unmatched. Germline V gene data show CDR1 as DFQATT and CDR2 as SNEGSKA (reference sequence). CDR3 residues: CSARVSGRAPGEQFF. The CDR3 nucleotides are TGCAGTGCTAGAGTTAGCGGGAGGGCCCCGGGTGAGCAGTTCTTC.

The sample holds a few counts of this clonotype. The DNA for the CDR3 is TGTGCCAGCAGCGAAGCCGCAGCGGGGGGGGCGGCGCAGTATTTT. As protein: CASSEAAAGGAAQYF. The chain carries TRBV7-2 and TRBJ2-3, with 10 bases fitting TRBD2. The germline CDR1 and CDR2 sequences are SGHTA and FQGNSA. CDR3 length: 15 amino acids. J gave up 10 bases and V 5 bases, and 12 bases lay outside the gene matches. Drawing the rest from reference TRBV7-2 and TRBJ2-3, the complete variable domain is GAGVSQSPSNKVTEKGKDVELRCDPISGHTALYWYRQSLGQGLEFLIYFQGNSAPDKSGLPSDRFSAERTGGSVSTLTIQRTQQEDSAVYLCASSEAAAGGAAQYFGPGTRLTVL.

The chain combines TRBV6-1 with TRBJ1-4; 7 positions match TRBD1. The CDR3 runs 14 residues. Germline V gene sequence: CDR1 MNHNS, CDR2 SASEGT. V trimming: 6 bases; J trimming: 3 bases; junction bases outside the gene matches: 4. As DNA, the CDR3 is TGTGCCAGCAGAGCAGGGGGGGCTAATGAAAAACTGTTTTTT. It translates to CASRAGGANEKLFF.

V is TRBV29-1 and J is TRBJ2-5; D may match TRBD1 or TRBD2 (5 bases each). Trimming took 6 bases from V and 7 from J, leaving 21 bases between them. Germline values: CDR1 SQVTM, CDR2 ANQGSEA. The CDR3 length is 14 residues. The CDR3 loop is CSVLGTAIGGTQYF. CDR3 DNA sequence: TGCAGCGTATTAGGGACCGCGATTGGGGGGACCCAGTACTTC.